This TCR beta chain was found in a study of cytomegalovirus exposure and HLA in healthy donors. Notes on this clone: Antigen specificity is unknown.

Study-wide results and caveats: According to reports, the classifier identified cytomegalovirus status with high specificity and sensitivity. A later analysis showed HLA-associated TCR beta chains outstripping equally common others in clonal expansion. Certain indistinguishable V segments, among them TRBV6-2 and TRBV6-3, were excluded. It emerged from a later analysis that several of the most significant clusters appeared to be linked to common viral pathogens.

CDR3 length: 15 amino acids. V shed 3 bases and J 1 base; nucleotides not matched to a gene: 8. The germline V gene has CDR1 GTSNPN and CDR2 SVGIG (reference sequence). 60 Vbeta and 13 Jbeta primers were used in PCR. Sequencing used immunoSEQ multiplex PCR; TCRdb keeps in-frame clones, though not all of them. The listing contains roughly 39,000 clones. The chain links TRBV30 to TRBJ1-2; 7 bases are a match to TRBD1. Sequencing was carried out using PBMCs. The clonotype originates from a man in his thirties or forties in good health and CMV-seronegative. The chain's CDR3 is CAWSKGQRSNYGYTF. DNA of the CDR3: TGTGCCTGGAGCAAGGGACAGAGAAGTAACTATGGCTACACCTTC.